The 26 T cell receptor beta chains reported below all come from one sample, sequenced in a study of control samples from healthy donors and cancer patients. Assay used: immunoSEQ multiplex PCR; TCRdb lists only in-frame clones, some missing. The sample has about 140,000 clones, around 92% seen once. Sample: blood. The receptors stem from a man aged 25-45 years in good health.

This clone was detected once. CDR3 DNA sequence: TGTGCCAGCAGTTTCTTCGGGCCGCCAGATTCCCGATACGGCTACACCTTC. The encoded protein is CASSFFGPPDSRYGYTF. The genes are TRBV28 and TRBJ1-2; the D is unclear. Looked up from germline, CDR1 is MDHEN and CDR2 is SYDVKM. This CDR3 has 17 residues. V shed 3 bases and J shed 8 bases, with 25 bases lying between them.

The CDR3 nucleotides are TGTGCCAGCAGCTTATTGGGACTAGGGGACAATGAGCAGTTCTTC. The encoded protein is CASSLLGLGDNEQFF. The chain joins TRBV5-4 to TRBJ2-1, with 8 bases that match TRBD2. CDR3 length: 15 residues. The germline CDR1 and CDR2 sequences are SGHNT and YYREEE (reference sequence). V was pared by 2 bases and J by 5 bases, with 6 bases of the junction left unmatched. Full variable domain (rest looked up from reference TRBV5-4 and TRBJ2-1): ETGVTQSPTHLIKTRGQQVTLRCSSQSGHNTVSWYQQALGQGPQFIFQYYREEENGRGNFPPRFSGLQFPNYSSELNVNALELDDSALYLCASSLLGLGDNEQFFGPGTRLTVL.

The rearrangement uses TRBV6-5 and TRBJ1-1, with D unresolved. The germline CDR1 and CDR2 sequences are MNHEY and SVGAGI. The CDR3 spans 13 residues. V was trimmed by 7 bases and J by 1 base, leaving 10 bases between them. In nucleotides, the CDR3 is TGTGCCAGCACCGTCGACCAGAACACTGAAGCTTTCTTT. Its protein product is CASTVDQNTEAFF.

The CDR3 reads CAWSVGGYEQFF. CDR3 DNA: TGTGCCTGGTCTGTGGGGGGATATGAGCAGTTCTTC. The rearrangement joins TRBV30 to TRBJ2-1, with D maybe TRBD2 (6 bases). Germline values: CDR1 GTSNPN, CDR2 SVGIG (reference sequence). CDR3 length equals 12 residues. The ends were cut back, 5 bases at V and 8 bases at J, with 13 bases in the middle.

V is TRBV7-8 and J is TRBJ2-7, with D possibly TRBD2 on 6 matching bases. Germline V gives CDR1 SGHVS, CDR2 FQNEAQ. The V end lost 5 bases, the J end lost 7 bases, and 12 bases lay between the germline ends. This CDR3 has 12 residues. CDR3 residues: CASSPVGGEQYF. Here the CDR3 DNA reads TGTGCCAGCAGCCCAGTGGGGGGAGAGCAGTACTTC.

The V gene is TRBV27, the J gene TRBJ2-3, with 9 bases identical to TRBD2. The CDR3 has 13 amino acids. CDR1 and CDR2 (germline): MNHEY, SMNVEV (reference sequence). V lost 6 bases to trimming and J lost 8 bases; unmatched junction nucleotides: 6. CDR3 protein: CASRASGEATQYF. The CDR3 bases are TGTGCCAGCAGAGCTAGCGGGGAGGCTACGCAGTATTTT.

The chain has TRBV27 and TRBJ2-3, with 12 bases matching TRBD2. The CDR3 totals 18 residues. The junction had 11 bases not matched to a gene; V was cut back by 2 bases and J by 5 bases. Germline CDR1 MNHEY, CDR2 SMNVEV (reference sequence). This CDR3 reads CASSLLFGTSGQEDTQYF. The CDR3, as DNA: TGTGCCAGCAGTTTACTTTTTGGGACTAGCGGGCAGGAAGATACGCAGTATTTT.

The genes are TRBV7-3 and TRBJ2-2, with D tentatively TRBD2 (6 bases). This CDR3 is 15 amino acids long. CDR1 and CDR2 from the germline V gene are SGHTA and FQGTGA. V lost 3 bases to trimming and J lost 3 bases, with 11 bases between them. The CDR3 DNA reads as TGTGCCAGCAGCTTTCGGGCTAGCGACACCGGGGAGCTGTTTTTT. Its translation is CASSFRASDTGELFF. The variable domain in full, completed from reference TRBV7-3 and TRBJ2-2, reads GAGVSQTPSNKVTEKGKYVELRCDPISGHTALYWYRQSLGQGPEFLIYFQGTGAADDSGLPNDRFFAVRPEGSVSTLKIQRTERGDSAVYLCASSFRASDTGELFFGEGSRLTVL.

The chain is built from TRBV11-2 and TRBJ1-2; D perhaps matches TRBD1 (6 bases). Trimming cost V 4 bases and J 4 bases, with 10 bases left between them. The CDR3 loop spans 13 amino acids. The germline V gene has CDR1 SGHAT and CDR2 FQNNGV. In DNA, the CDR3 is TGTGCCAGCAGCTCAACAGGGCGCTATGGCTACACCTTC. Its translation is CASSSTGRYGYTF. The whole variable domain, filled in from reference TRBV11-2 and TRBJ1-2, reads EAGVAQSPRYKIIEKRQSVAFWCNPISGHATLYWYQQILGQGPKLLIQFQNNGVVDDSQLPKDRFSAERLKGVDSTLKIQPAKLEDSAVYLCASSSTGRYGYTFGSGTRLTVV.

The rearrangement joins TRBV15 to TRBJ1-2; maybe TRBD1 (5 bases). The germline V gene has CDR1 LNHNV and CDR2 YYDKDF (reference sequence). V was pared by 0 bases and J by 0 bases, with 11 bases between. The CDR3 is made up of 16 amino acids. The CDR3 here is CATSRDLDKSNYGYTF. DNA of the CDR3: TGTGCCACCAGCAGAGACTTGGACAAGTCTAACTATGGCTACACCTTC.

The V and J genes are TRBV27 and TRBJ1-6; unclear D gene. Germline-derived CDR1 and CDR2 are MNHEY and SMNVEV (reference sequence). The CDR3 is 12 residues long. V lost 2 bases and J lost 7, with 3 bases in between. The CDR3 sequence: CASSLRNSPLHF. CDR3 nucleotides: TGTGCCAGCAGTTTACGGAATTCACCCCTCCACTTT.

V is TRBV3-1 (or the pseudogene TRBV3-2) and J is TRBJ2-5, with 12 positions matching TRBD2. The CDR3 runs to 17 residues. Germline assignment: CDR1 LGHDT and CDR2 YNNKEL (reference sequence). Trimming removed 1 base from V and 2 bases from J; junction bases left unmatched: 5. Written as DNA, the CDR3 is TGTGCCAGCAGCCAAGGACTAGCGGGGGATCTTCAAGAGACCCAGTACTTC. This encodes CASSQGLAGDLQETQYF.

The chain couples TRBV20-1 to TRBJ2-1; D uncertain. The germline V and J ends were trimmed by 1 base and 8 bases, with 6 bases remaining between them. The germline V gene has CDR1 DFQATT and CDR2 SNEGSKA (reference sequence). This CDR3 has 11 amino acids. CDR3 amino acids: CSARVFDEQFF. CDR3 DNA: TGCAGTGCTAGAGTTTTTGATGAGCAGTTCTTC.

The chain carries TRBV6-1 and TRBJ1-1; D perhaps matches TRBD1 (5 bases). From germline, CDR1 is MNHNS and CDR2 SASEGT. The CDR3 covers 15 residues. Trimming took off 3 bases at V and 0 bases at J, with 11 bases between the two ends. The CDR3 is CASSDWAGLNTEAFF. The CDR3 DNA follows: TGTGCCAGCAGTGATTGGGCAGGGTTGAACACTGAAGCTTTCTTT.

This chain connects TRBV4-1 to TRBJ2-7; 10 nucleotides line up with TRBD1. The CDR3 runs to 14 residues. The germline V gene encodes CDR1 MGHRA and CDR2 YSYEKL. V lost 6 bases to trimming and J lost 1 base; unmatched junction nucleotides: 3. DNA for the CDR3: TGCGCCAGCAGTGAGGGACAGGGGTCCTACGAGCAGTACTTC. This codes for CASSEGQGSYEQYF.

This clone has a single count. The gene calls are TRBV6-6 and TRBJ2-1, with D hard to call. CDR1 MNHNY and CDR2 SVGAGI come from the germline V gene (reference sequence). Trimming removed 7 bases at V and 4 bases at J, with 5 bases between. This CDR3 has 11 amino acids. CDR3 sequence reads: CASTEYNEQFF. The CDR3 DNA reads as TGTGCCAGCACCGAGTACAATGAGCAGTTCTTC.

The gene calls are TRBV4-1 and TRBJ1-2, with unresolved D. Germline values: CDR1 MGHRA, CDR2 YSYEKL. Trimming pared 0 bases from V and 2 bases from J, leaving 10 bases between. This CDR3 has 15 amino acids. DNA for the CDR3: TGCGCCAGCAGCCAAGATGGGAATCCAAACTATGGCTACACCTTC. This sequence encodes CASSQDGNPNYGYTF.

This clone has just one count. The CDR3 here is CATSRLRDSGNTIYF. CDR3 nucleotides: TGTGCCACCAGCAGACTCAGGGACTCTGGAAACACCATATATTTT. This chain connects TRBV15 to TRBJ1-3; tentative D call: TRBD1 (5 bases). V was trimmed by 2 bases and J by 0 bases, leaving 8 bases between them. Germline V gene lookup returns CDR1 LNHNV and CDR2 YYDKDF (reference sequence). The CDR3 loop spans 15 amino acids.

The sample holds one count of this clone. The chain has TRBV5-1 and TRBJ2-1; weak D call: TRBD1 (5 bases). Germline lookup yields CDR1 SGHRS and CDR2 YFSETQ. Trimming took off 3 bases at V and 5 bases at J, with 12 bases between the two ends. The CDR3 has 14 amino acids. The CDR3 reads CASSYGIGDNEQFF. In DNA form, the CDR3 reads TGCGCCAGCAGCTATGGTATAGGGGACAATGAGCAGTTCTTC.

The V gene is TRBV7-8, the J gene TRBJ1-5; D remains unclear. CDR1 is SGHVS, CDR2 FQNEAQ, per germline. Trimming stripped 2 bases from V and 6 bases from J, with 8 bases between. This CDR3 has 13 amino acids. CDR3 loop: CASSLSLGQPQHF. The CDR3 DNA reads as TGTGCCAGCAGCTTATCTCTGGGTCAGCCCCAGCATTTT.

The chain carries TRBV5-1 and TRBJ1-5; 7 nucleotides match TRBD1. CDR3 length: 15 residues. The germline V gene encodes CDR1 SGHRS and CDR2 YFSETQ. V gave up 7 bases and J gave up 1 base; unmatched junction bases: 8. The CDR3 coding sequence is TGCGCCAGCTGCAACAGGGGTAGGAGCAATCAGCCCCAGCATTTT. This sequence encodes CASCNRGRSNQPQHF.

V is TRBV6-5 and J is TRBJ1-2; TRBD1 aligns across 10 bases. V lost 5 bases, J lost 3 bases, and 3 bases stayed unmatched. CDR1 is MNHEY and CDR2 is SVGAGI in the germline V gene. CDR3 length equals 14 residues. In nucleotides, the CDR3 is TGTGCCAGCAGTACCGGGACAGGGGACTATGGCTACACCTTC. It specifies CASSTGTGDYGYTF.

This chain joins TRBV27 and TRBJ2-1; no clear D gene. V was cut by 3 bases and J by 7 bases, with 4 bases left in between. Germline-derived CDR1 and CDR2 are MNHEY and SMNVEV (reference sequence). The CDR3 sequence is 11 residues long. CDR3 in amino acids: CASSLGNEQFF. CDR3 sequence (DNA): TGTGCCAGCAGTTTGGGGAATGAGCAGTTCTTC.

The chain carries TRBV7-9 and TRBJ1-4; TRBD1 is a possible D gene (6 bases). CDR3 length: 17 residues. Germline CDR1 is SEHNR and CDR2 is FQNEAQ (reference sequence). The V end lost 3 bases, the J end lost 5 bases, and 19 bases lay between the germline ends. Here the CDR3 reads CASSLGKLGTLNEKLFF. The CDR3 nucleotides read TGTGCCAGCAGCTTGGGAAAGTTAGGGACACTAAATGAAAAACTGTTTTTT.

CDR3 in amino acids: CASSLAGTGYVLNTEAFF. For the CDR3, the DNA is TGTGCCAGCAGCTTGGCCGGGACAGGGTATGTCCTGAACACTGAAGCTTTCTTT. V and J are TRBV5-4 and TRBJ1-1; 9 positions match TRBD1. This CDR3 region has 18 residues. After removal of 0 bases from V and 0 bases from J, the junction contained 9 bases not matched to a gene. CDR1 is SGHNT, CDR2 YYREEE, per germline (reference sequence).

The rearrangement joins TRBV27 to TRBJ1-1, with D maybe TRBD1 (6 bases). Trimming stripped 2 bases from V and 1 base from J, with 11 bases between. CDR1 is MNHEY, CDR2 SMNVEV, per germline (reference sequence). CDR3 size: 15 residues. This CDR3 is CASSLRGRRNTEAFF. The DNA for the CDR3 is TGTGCCAGCAGTTTAAGGGGGAGGAGGAACACTGAAGCTTTCTTT.